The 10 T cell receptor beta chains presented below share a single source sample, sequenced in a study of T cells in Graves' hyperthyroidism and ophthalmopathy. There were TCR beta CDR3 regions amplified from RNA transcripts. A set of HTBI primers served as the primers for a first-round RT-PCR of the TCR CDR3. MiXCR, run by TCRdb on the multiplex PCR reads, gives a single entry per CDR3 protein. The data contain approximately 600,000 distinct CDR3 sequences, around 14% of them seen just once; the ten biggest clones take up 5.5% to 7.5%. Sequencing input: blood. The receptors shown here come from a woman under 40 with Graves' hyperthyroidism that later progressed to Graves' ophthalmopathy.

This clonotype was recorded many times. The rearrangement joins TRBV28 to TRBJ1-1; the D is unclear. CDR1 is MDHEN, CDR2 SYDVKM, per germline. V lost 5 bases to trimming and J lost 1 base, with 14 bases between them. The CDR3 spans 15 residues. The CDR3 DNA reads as TGTGCCAGCAGTCCACCCCTGGACTCGAACACTGAAGCTTTCTTT. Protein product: CASSPPLDSNTEAFF. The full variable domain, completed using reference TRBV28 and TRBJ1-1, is DVKVTQSSRYLVKRTGEKVFLECVQDMDHENMFWYRQDPGLGLRLIYFSYDVKMKEKGDIPEGYSVSREKKERFSLILESASTNQTSMYLCASSPPLDSNTEAFFGQGTRLTVV.

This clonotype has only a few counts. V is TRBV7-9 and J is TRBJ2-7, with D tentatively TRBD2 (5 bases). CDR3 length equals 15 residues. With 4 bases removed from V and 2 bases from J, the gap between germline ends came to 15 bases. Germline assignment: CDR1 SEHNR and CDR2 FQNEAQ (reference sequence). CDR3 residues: CASSYSPTGTYEQYF. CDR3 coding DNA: TGTGCCAGCAGCTATTCTCCTACGGGGACCTACGAGCAGTACTTC. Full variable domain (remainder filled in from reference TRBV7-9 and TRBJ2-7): DTGVSQNPRHKITKRGQNVTFRCDPISEHNRLYWYRQTLGQGPEFLTYFQNEAQLEKSRLLSDRFSAERPKGSFSTLEIQRTEQGDSAMYLCASSYSPTGTYEQYFGPGTRLTVT.

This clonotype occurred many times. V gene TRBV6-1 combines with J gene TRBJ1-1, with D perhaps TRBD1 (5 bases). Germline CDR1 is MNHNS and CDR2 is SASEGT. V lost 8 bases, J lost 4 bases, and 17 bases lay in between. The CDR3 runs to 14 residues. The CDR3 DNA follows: TGTGCCAGCCTAGAGACAGCTTCAGGCACTGAAGCTTTCTTT. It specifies CASLETASGTEAFF.

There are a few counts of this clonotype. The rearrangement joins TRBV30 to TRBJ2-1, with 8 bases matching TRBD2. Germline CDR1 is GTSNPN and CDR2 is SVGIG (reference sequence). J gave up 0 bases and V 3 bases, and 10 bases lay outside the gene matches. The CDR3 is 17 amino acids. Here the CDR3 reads CAWRWLAGARSYNEQFF. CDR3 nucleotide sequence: TGTGCCTGGAGGTGGCTAGCGGGCGCCCGCTCCTACAATGAGCAGTTCTTC. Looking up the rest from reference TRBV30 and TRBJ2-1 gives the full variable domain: SQTIHQWPATLVQPVGSPLSLECTVEGTSNPNLYWYRQAAGRGLQLLFYSVGIGQISSEVPQNLSASRPQDRQFILSSKKLLLSDSGFYLCAWRWLAGARSYNEQFFGPGTRLTVL.

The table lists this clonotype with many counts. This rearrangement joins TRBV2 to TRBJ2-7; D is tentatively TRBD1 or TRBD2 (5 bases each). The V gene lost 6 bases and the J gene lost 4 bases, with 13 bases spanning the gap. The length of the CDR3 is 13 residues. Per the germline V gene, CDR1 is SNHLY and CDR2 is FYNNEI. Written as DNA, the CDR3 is TGTGCCAGCAGGGGGGACGGCTCTTACGAGCAGTACTTC. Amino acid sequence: CASRGDGSYEQYF.

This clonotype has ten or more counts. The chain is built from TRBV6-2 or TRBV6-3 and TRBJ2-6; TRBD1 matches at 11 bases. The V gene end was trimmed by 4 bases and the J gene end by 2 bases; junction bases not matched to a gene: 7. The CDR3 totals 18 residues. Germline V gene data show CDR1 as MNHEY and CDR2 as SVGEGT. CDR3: CASSSADRGRAGANVLTF. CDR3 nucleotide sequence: TGTGCCAGCAGTTCGGCGGACAGGGGGCGCGCTGGGGCCAACGTCCTGACTTTC.

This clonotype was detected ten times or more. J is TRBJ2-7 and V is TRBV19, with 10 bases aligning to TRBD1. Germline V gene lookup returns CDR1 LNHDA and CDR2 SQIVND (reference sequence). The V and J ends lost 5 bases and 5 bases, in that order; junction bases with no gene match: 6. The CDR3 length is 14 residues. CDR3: CASSVGQGTHEQYF. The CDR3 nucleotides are TGTGCCAGTAGTGTGGGACAGGGGACCCACGAGCAGTACTTC.

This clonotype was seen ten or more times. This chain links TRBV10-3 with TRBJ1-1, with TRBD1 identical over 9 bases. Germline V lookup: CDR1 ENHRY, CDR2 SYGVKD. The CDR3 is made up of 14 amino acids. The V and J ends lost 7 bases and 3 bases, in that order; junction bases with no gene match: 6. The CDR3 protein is CAINTGQGDTEAFF. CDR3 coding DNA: TGTGCCATCAATACGGGACAGGGCGACACTGAAGCTTTCTTT.

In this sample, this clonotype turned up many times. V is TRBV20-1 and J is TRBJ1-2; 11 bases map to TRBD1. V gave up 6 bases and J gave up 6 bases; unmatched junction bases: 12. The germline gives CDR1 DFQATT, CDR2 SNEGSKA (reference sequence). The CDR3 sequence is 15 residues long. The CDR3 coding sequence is TGCAGTGCCTCTGGACAGGGGGCGTATTGGGATGGCTACACCTTC. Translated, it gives CSASGQGAYWDGYTF.

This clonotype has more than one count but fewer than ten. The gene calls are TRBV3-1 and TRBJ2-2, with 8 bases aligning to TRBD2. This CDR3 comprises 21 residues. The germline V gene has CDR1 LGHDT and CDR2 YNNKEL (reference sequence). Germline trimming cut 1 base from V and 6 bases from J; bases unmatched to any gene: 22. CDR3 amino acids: CASSQGSPYVAFGRDPGELFF. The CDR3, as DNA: TGTGCCAGCAGCCAAGGTTCTCCCTACGTTGCATTCGGGAGGGACCCCGGGGAGCTGTTTTTT.